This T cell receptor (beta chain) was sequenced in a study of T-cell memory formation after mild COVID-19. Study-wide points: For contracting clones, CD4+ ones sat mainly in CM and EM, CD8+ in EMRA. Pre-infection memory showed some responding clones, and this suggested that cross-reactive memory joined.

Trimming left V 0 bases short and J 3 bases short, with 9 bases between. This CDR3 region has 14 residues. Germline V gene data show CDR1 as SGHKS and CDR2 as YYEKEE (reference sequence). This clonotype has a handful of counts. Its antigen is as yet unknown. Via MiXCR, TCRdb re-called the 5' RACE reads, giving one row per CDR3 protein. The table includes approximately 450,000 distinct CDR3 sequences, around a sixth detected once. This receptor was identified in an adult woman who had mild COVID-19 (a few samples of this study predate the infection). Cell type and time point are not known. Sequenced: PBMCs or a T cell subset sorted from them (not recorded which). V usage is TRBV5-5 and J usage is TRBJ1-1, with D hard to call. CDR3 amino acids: CASSLADSYTEAFF. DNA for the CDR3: TGTGCCAGCAGCTTGGCGGATTCTTACACTGAAGCTTTCTTT.